These 17 T cell receptor beta chains were sequenced from one sample in a study of beta chain features in type 1 diabetes. Expressed TCRB transcripts were sequenced after all isolated RNA was converted to cDNA. Clones were sequenced by immunoSEQ multiplex PCR, and TCRdb holds only the in-frame ones, with some missing. The top ten clones hold roughly 0.017% of a sample with a few hundred thousand clones, about 15% of them seen once. Sequencing was done on a sample of naive CD4+ T cells from blood. Every receptor here comes from a woman aged 18-29 years in good health.

J is TRBJ1-1 and V is TRBV29-1; the D gene is possibly TRBD1 (5 bases). The germline V gene encodes CDR1 SQVTM and CDR2 ANQGSEA. The CDR3 is 12 residues long. The germline V and J ends were trimmed by 7 bases and 2 bases, with 11 bases remaining between them. For the CDR3, the DNA is TGCAGCGGTGGACATGCCAACACTGAAGCTTTCTTT. This sequence encodes CSGGHANTEAFF.

This clone showed up just a few times. The gene calls are TRBV29-1 and TRBJ2-1, with D unclear. CDR1 and CDR2 (germline): SQVTM, ANQGSEA. The CDR3 has 14 amino acids. Trimming shortened V by 3 bases and J by 6 bases, and 15 bases separated the two germline ends. CDR3 nucleotide sequence: TGCAGCGTTGAGCGGCGAATACTGGTCAATGAGCAGTTCTTC. Protein sequence: CSVERRILVNEQFF.

V gene TRBV5-6 combines with J gene TRBJ2-5, with 8 nucleotides matching TRBD1. Per germline, CDR1 SGHDT and CDR2 YYEEEE. This CDR3 region has 14 residues. The V segment lost 2 bases and the J segment 9 bases; nucleotides outside the gene matches: 9. Here the CDR3 reads CASSFPGQGVAQYF. CDR3 DNA: TGTGCCAGCAGCTTCCCTGGACAGGGTGTTGCCCAGTACTTC.

This clone was seen only a few times. The gene calls are TRBV28 and TRBJ1-5; D is unresolved. Trimming pared 6 bases from V and 12 bases from J, leaving 12 bases between. The CDR3 spans 11 residues. The V gene's germline CDR1 is MDHEN and CDR2 SYDVKM. In DNA form, the CDR3 reads TGTGCCAGCAGCCTTTCGGGGATCCAGCATTTT. It is translated as CASSLSGIQHF.

The chain uses TRBV9 and TRBJ2-3; 10 bases fit TRBD2. Germline lookup yields CDR1 SGDLS and CDR2 YYNGEE. V lost 3 bases to trimming and J lost 3 bases; unmatched junction nucleotides: 10. The CDR3 totals 17 residues. CDR3 in amino acids: CASSGGLSGRFTDTQYF. CDR3 sequence (DNA): TGTGCCAGCAGCGGAGGACTTAGCGGGAGGTTTACAGATACGCAGTATTTT.

This clone turned up a few times. J is TRBJ2-5 and V is TRBV19; no clear D. The CDR3 sequence is 11 residues long. In germline, CDR1 is LNHDA, CDR2 SQIVND (reference sequence). Deletions cut 6 bases from V and 1 base from J, with 3 bases between. Written as DNA, the CDR3 is TGTGCCAGTAGCCGCCAAGAGACCCAGTACTTC. Its translation: CASSRQETQYF. The whole variable domain, filled in from reference TRBV19 and TRBJ2-5, reads DGGITQSPKYLFRKEGQNVTLSCEQNLNHDAMYWYRQDPGQGLRLIYYSQIVNDFQKGDIAEGYSVSREKKESFPLTVTSAQKNPTAFYLCASSRQETQYFGPGTRLLVL.

The chain carries TRBV19 and TRBJ2-7, with D maybe TRBD1 (6 bases). Germline loops: CDR1 LNHDA, CDR2 SQIVND (reference sequence). The CDR3 sequence is 15 residues long. The ends were cut back, 6 bases at V and 5 bases at J, with 20 bases in the middle. The CDR3 sequence is CASSFLSGAFHEQYF. CDR3 nucleotide sequence: TGTGCCAGTAGCTTCTTATCAGGGGCGTTCCACGAGCAGTACTTC.

The chain combines TRBV7-9 with TRBJ2-2, with 9 bases matching TRBD2. Losses at the gene ends were 5 bases for V and 7 bases for J; bases not matched to a gene: 5. The CDR3 runs 14 residues. CDR1 and CDR2 (germline): SEHNR, FQNEAQ (reference sequence). CDR3 bases: TGTGCCAGCAGCGTTCTAGCGGGGAACGGGGAGCTGTTTTTT. Encoded protein: CASSVLAGNGELFF.

The V and J genes are TRBV25-1 and TRBJ2-7, with D possibly matching TRBD2 (6 bases). The ends were cut back, 6 bases at V and 4 bases at J, with 13 bases in the middle. The CDR3 has 13 amino acids. The germline gives CDR1 MGHDK, CDR2 SYGVNS. CDR3 sequence (DNA): TGTGCCAGCAGCGGCCTCGCGGGATACGAGCAGTACTTC. Translating it yields CASSGLAGYEQYF.

This rearrangement joins TRBV7-8 to TRBJ2-1; the D gene is possibly TRBD2 (6 bases). The germline gives CDR1 SGHVS, CDR2 FQNEAQ. The CDR3 is made up of 14 amino acids. V was cut by 1 base and J by 7 bases, with 11 bases left in between. The CDR3 reads CASSLELARNEQFF. For the CDR3, the DNA is TGTGCCAGCAGCTTAGAACTAGCTCGGAATGAGCAGTTCTTC.

This clone was detected only a few times. V usage is TRBV9 and J usage is TRBJ1-1; D is perhaps TRBD1 (5 bases). The CDR3 runs to 13 residues. V lost 2 bases and J 4 bases, leaving 9 bases between the germline ends. The V gene's germline CDR1 is SGDLS and CDR2 YYNGEE. CDR3 bases: TGTGCCAGCAGCGTTGGACACCGCACTGAAGCTTTCTTT. It translates to CASSVGHRTEAFF.

In this sample, this clone turned up a few times. Additional DNA sequences in this sample encode the identical CDR3. The rearrangement joins TRBV20-1 to TRBJ2-7, with D unresolved. V shed 3 bases and J shed 3 bases, with 3 bases lying between them. Germline values: CDR1 DFQATT, CDR2 SNEGSKA (reference sequence). The CDR3 loop spans 10 amino acids. DNA of the CDR3: TGCAGTGCTAGTATCTACGAGCAGTACTTC. It encodes CSASIYEQYF.

This clone has just one count. The CDR3 loop reads CASSHDPRGGGNEKLFF. CDR3 nucleotide sequence: TGTGCCAGCAGCCATGACCCGCGGGGAGGGGGAAATGAAAAACTGTTTTTT. V gene TRBV4-2 combines with J gene TRBJ1-4; tentatively, D is TRBD1 (6 bases). Germline V gives CDR1 LGHNA, CDR2 YNFKEQ. The CDR3 length is 17 residues. Trimming cost V 3 bases and J 5 bases, with 19 bases left between them.

There are a few counts of this clone. The gene calls are TRBV9 and TRBJ1-2, with D uncertain. V lost 3 bases and J lost 1, with 7 bases in between. The germline V gene has CDR1 SGDLS and CDR2 YYNGEE. The CDR3 totals 13 residues. CDR3 DNA sequence: TGTGCCAGCAGCGCACAGCTTAACTATGGCTACACCTTC. It encodes CASSAQLNYGYTF.

V is TRBV5-1 and J is TRBJ2-5, with 12 bases identical to TRBD2. The CDR3 runs to 17 residues. The J segment lost 1 base and the V segment lost 4 bases, leaving 8 bases of the junction unmatched. Germline values: CDR1 SGHRS, CDR2 YFSETQ. CDR3 residues: CASSQWTSGNLQETQYF. CDR3 nucleotide sequence: TGCGCCAGCAGCCAATGGACTAGCGGGAATCTCCAAGAGACCCAGTACTTC.

A few counts support this clone. The V and J genes are TRBV5-1 and TRBJ1-2; the D is unclear. This CDR3 is built from 13 residues. Trimming removed 2 bases from V and 7 bases from J, with 12 bases in between. Germline-derived CDR1 and CDR2 are SGHRS and YFSETQ. In nucleotides, the CDR3 is TGCGCCAGCAGCTTAGAGGGCGTTTCTGGCTACACCTTC. As protein: CASSLEGVSGYTF.

A few counts support this clone. Distinct nucleotide sequences in the sample also encode this CDR3. The gene calls are TRBV5-6 and TRBJ1-1; D is perhaps TRBD1 (5 bases). Germline loops: CDR1 SGHDT, CDR2 YYEEEE. Trimming removed 4 bases at V and 2 bases at J, with 9 bases between. The CDR3 spans 13 residues. The DNA for the CDR3 is TGTGCCAGCAGCCTAGACAGAAACACTGAAGCTTTCTTT. Residues: CASSLDRNTEAFF.